This TCR beta chain appears in the sequencing data of a study of T cells in tumors after PD-1 blockade. The CDR3 runs 14 residues. Germline CDR1 is MNHEY and CDR2 is SMNVEV (reference sequence). The V end was cut by 6 bases, the J end by 4 bases, with 15 bases between. Profiling relied on immunoSEQ multiplex PCR, and the TCRdb table lists in-frame clones only, not all of them. Here the sample spans approximately 45,000 clones, roughly three quarters being singletons. The chain uses TRBV27 and TRBJ1-1, with D unclear. The receptor was derived from a human donor with advanced basal cell or squamous cell carcinoma (not recorded which). This specimen was PBMCs, taken before anti-PD-1 therapy. The CDR3 loop is CASSSRLGVTEAFF. The CDR3 region has the DNA TGTGCCAGCAGCTCCCGGCTTGGCGTCACTGAAGCTTTCTTT.